A selection of T cell receptor beta chains follows, all from one sample in a study of response to subunit inactivated influenza vaccine. Via MiXCR, TCRdb re-called the RT-PCR reads, giving one row per CDR3 protein. The table lists fewer than 550,000 distinct CDR3 sequences, over 25% of them singletons. Sequenced material: CD4+ T cells sorted from PBMCs, taken less than 6 days after vaccination. The source of these receptors is a man in his forties or fifties who received an inactivated influenza vaccine. Both conserved end residues are part of each CDR3. D genes are given only for firm matches. Size tells how often a clone was seen (once, few, many) or the class of an expanded clone, and some rows leave it out.

abundance: NA; j_gene: TRBJ2-7; d_gene: TRBD2; v_gene: TRBV20-1; CDR3aa: CSAYSGRPQSEQYF; CDR3nt: TGCAGTGCTTACAGCGGGAGGCCCCAGAGCGAGCAGTACTTC
abundance: few; j_gene: TRBJ2-7; d_gene: NA; v_gene: TRBV25-1; CDR3aa: CASSEHAYEQYF; CDR3nt: TGTGCCAGCAGTGAGCACGCCTACGAGCAGTACTTC
abundance: many; j_gene: TRBJ2-7; d_gene: TRBD2; v_gene: TRBV12-3/TRBV12-4; CDR3aa: CASSLSGVQYF; CDR3nt: TGTGCCAGCAGTTTAAGCGGGGTGCAGTACTTC
abundance: few; j_gene: TRBJ2-3; d_gene: TRBD2; v_gene: TRBV20-1; CDR3aa: CSASPSGNTDTQYF; CDR3nt: TGCAGTGCGAGTCCTAGCGGGAACACAGATACGCAGTATTTT
abundance: NA; j_gene: TRBJ2-3; d_gene: NA; v_gene: TRBV7-2; CDR3aa: CASSSWLTDTQYF; CDR3nt: TGTGCCAGCAGCTCGTGGCTTACAGATACGCAGTATTTT
abundance: NA; j_gene: TRBJ1-5; d_gene: NA; v_gene: TRBV6-1; CDR3aa: CASSAFLSRVDNQPQHF; CDR3nt: TGTGCCAGCAGTGCTTTTTTGAGTAGGGTAGACAATCAGCCCCAGCATTTT
abundance: few; j_gene: TRBJ1-5; d_gene: NA; v_gene: TRBV20-1; CDR3aa: CSARVGPPNQPQHF; CDR3nt: TGCAGTGCTAGAGTGGGTCCCCCGAATCAGCCCCAGCATTTT
abundance: NA; j_gene: TRBJ2-7; d_gene: NA; v_gene: TRBV10-3; CDR3aa: CAISERERLEQYF; CDR3nt: TGTGCCATCAGTGAACGGGAGAGGCTCGAGCAGTACTTC
abundance: many; j_gene: TRBJ2-7; d_gene: TRBD1; v_gene: TRBV7-2; CDR3aa: CASSAGTAREQYF; CDR3nt: TGTGCCAGCAGCGCAGGGACAGCTCGCGAGCAGTACTTC
abundance: NA; j_gene: TRBJ2-5; d_gene: NA; v_gene: TRBV18; CDR3aa: CASSQQRAETQYF; CDR3nt: TGTGCCAGCTCACAGCAGAGGGCAGAGACCCAGTACTTC
abundance: few; j_gene: TRBJ1-3; d_gene: TRBD1; v_gene: TRBV20-1; CDR3aa: CSARGIRQGLFLQLSGNTIYF; CDR3nt: TGCAGTGCTAGAGGGATCCGACAGGGACTATTCTTACAACTCTCTGGAAACACCATATATTTT
abundance: few; j_gene: TRBJ2-1; d_gene: TRBD2; v_gene: TRBV5-6; CDR3aa: CASSWGPTGGRDEQFF; CDR3nt: TGTGCCAGCAGCTGGGGTCCAACGGGAGGTAGGGATGAGCAGTTCTTC
abundance: few; j_gene: TRBJ2-7; d_gene: TRBD1; v_gene: TRBV29-1; CDR3aa: CSVQQGSNEQYF; CDR3nt: TGCAGCGTACAACAGGGGAGCAACGAGCAGTACTTC
abundance: few; j_gene: TRBJ2-3; d_gene: NA; v_gene: TRBV24-1; CDR3aa: CATSDPQGVADTQYF; CDR3nt: TGTGCCACCAGTGACCCACAGGGCGTTGCAGATACGCAGTATTTT
abundance: many; j_gene: TRBJ1-1; d_gene: NA; v_gene: TRBV5-1; CDR3aa: CASRNGGAGVNTEAFF; CDR3nt: TGCGCCAGCAGAAACGGAGGGGCGGGGGTGAACACTGAAGCTTTCTTT
abundance: NA; j_gene: TRBJ2-7; d_gene: NA; v_gene: TRBV10-3; CDR3aa: CAISESRRGHEQYF; CDR3nt: TGTGCCATCAGTGAGTCTCGCAGGGGCCACGAGCAGTACTTC
abundance: few; j_gene: TRBJ2-7; d_gene: NA; v_gene: TRBV20-1; CDR3aa: CSARSAEKSYEQYF; CDR3nt: TGCAGTGCTAGGTCAGCGGAGAAATCCTACGAGCAGTACTTC
abundance: NA; j_gene: TRBJ2-7; d_gene: TRBD2; v_gene: TRBV6-1; CDR3aa: CASMGEGYEQYF; CDR3nt: TGTGCCAGCATGGGGGAGGGCTACGAGCAGTACTTC
abundance: many; j_gene: TRBJ2-1; d_gene: TRBD2; v_gene: TRBV6-1; CDR3aa: CASSSLLAGSYNEQFF; CDR3nt: TGTGCCAGCAGCTCCCTTCTAGCGGGGAGCTACAATGAGCAGTTCTTC
abundance: NA; j_gene: TRBJ2-1; d_gene: TRBD2; v_gene: TRBV12-3/TRBV12-4; CDR3aa: CASSFLAGTPNEQFF; CDR3nt: TGTGCCAGCAGTTTCCTAGCGGGGACACCGAATGAGCAGTTCTTC